Ten or more counts support the clone carrying this T cell receptor beta chain. What it binds is not known. This sample is part of a study of regulatory T cells in long-lasting Graves disease. Study conclusions and caveats: TRBV28, TRBJ1-2 and TRBJ2-5 emerged as the favored segments in persistent disease.

As to time point: persistent/refractory GD, antithyroid drugs over 5 years with positive TRAb. Following extraction of RNA from PBMCs, that RNA was used to make the TCR library. CDR3 size: 15 residues. With 6 bases removed from V and 3 bases from J, the gap between germline ends came to 17 bases. Germline lookup yields CDR1 MNHNS and CDR2 SASEGT. Arm-PCR of CDR3 regions and iRepertoire HTBI primers were used to build TCR beta libraries. Via MiXCR, TCRdb re-called the multiplex PCR reads, giving one row per CDR3 protein. Of roughly 500,000 distinct CDR3 sequences in the sample, about 22% are singletons; the top ten hold roughly 7%.

This rearrangement joins TRBV6-1 to TRBJ1-2, with D maybe TRBD1 (6 bases). Sample: peripheral blood mononuclear cells (PBMCs), taken when the disease was refractory, from a patient treated with antithyroid drugs. The clonotype was recovered from a female donor with Graves disease. The CDR3 loop is CASRDLGGLDYGYTF. The CDR3 nucleotides read TGTGCCAGCAGGGATCTCGGGGGGCTGGACTATGGCTACACCTTC.